The clone carrying this TCR beta chain appeared once. Its antigen is still unknown. These data come from a study of T cell responses to AZD1222 COVID-19 vaccine. Study outcomes and limitations: Only 6 or 7 people who got AZD1222 tested seropositive at baseline. Researchers report vaccine-associated CD4 TCRs spanning spike, with dominance at 160-218 and 743-854. Clonal diversity may have been underestimated, and the donors were mostly white British, with more females than males.

Per germline, CDR1 MDHEN and CDR2 SYDVKM. The CDR3 contains 13 residues. V lost 6 bases to trimming and J lost 7 bases, with 15 bases between them. Libraries were prepared by immunoSEQ multiplex PCR; TCRdb keeps only in-frame clonotypes and omits some of them. In the table there are some 95,000 clones, roughly 90% of which are singletons. The rearrangement uses TRBV28 and TRBJ1-2; D is undetermined. The source of this sequence is an adult in good health. This specimen consisted of peripheral blood, obtained on day 0 of MenACWY control vaccination. The CDR3 loop reads CASRESGQSGYTF. As DNA, the CDR3 is TGTGCCAGCAGGGAATCCGGGCAGAGTGGCTACACCTTC.